These 28 T cell receptor beta chains came from one sample sequenced in a study of blood T cells in healthy people across ages. A second PCR, run for about 7 to 11 cycles, used a sample-barcoded 5' primer plus a J-beta primer mix. Via MiXCR, TCRdb re-called the 5' RACE reads, giving one row per CDR3 protein. Of about 1,600,000 distinct CDR3 sequences listed, 42% are singletons. Sequencing was done on a sample of blood. The receptors shown here come from a woman aged 18-29 years in good health.

The chain is built from TRBV18 and TRBJ2-6, with D possibly TRBD2 on 6 matching bases. V was clipped by 2 bases and J by 3 bases, with 8 bases between them. The CDR3 loop spans 15 amino acids. In germline, CDR1 is KGHSH, CDR2 LQKENI. As DNA, the CDR3 is TGTGCCAGCTCACCAATTAGCGGTGGGGCCAACGTCCTGACTTTC. Translated: CASSPISGGANVLTF.

This clonotype appeared a few times. The chain has TRBV7-2 and TRBJ2-2; D tentatively fits TRBD1 or TRBD2 (6 bases each). V dropped 6 bases and J dropped 7 bases, with 18 bases sitting between them. Germline CDR1 and CDR2: SGHTA and FQGNSA. The CDR3 runs to 15 residues. CDR3 loop: CASRPAQGLYGELFF. The CDR3 coding sequence is TGTGCCAGCAGGCCCGCACAGGGACTGTACGGGGAGCTGTTTTTT.

The rearrangement uses TRBV7-2 and TRBJ2-1; the D gene is possibly TRBD2 (6 bases). V dropped 4 bases and J dropped 9 bases, with 10 bases sitting between them. CDR3 size: 12 residues. Per the germline V gene, CDR1 is SGHTA and CDR2 is FQGNSA. The CDR3 DNA is TGTGCCAGCAGCTCACAGGAGGGTGAGCAGTTCTTC. Its translation is CASSSQEGEQFF.

V and J are TRBV20-1 and TRBJ2-1; D gene ambiguous. CDR1 is DFQATT and CDR2 is SNEGSKA in the germline V gene (reference sequence). V shed 8 bases and J shed 8 bases, with 10 bases lying between them. The CDR3 is made up of 10 amino acids. The CDR3 is CSHGGDEQFF. As DNA, the CDR3 is TGCAGTCATGGCGGCGATGAGCAGTTCTTC.

The rearrangement joins TRBV20-1 to TRBJ2-1, with 9 bases matching TRBD2. Germline V lookup: CDR1 DFQATT, CDR2 SNEGSKA (reference sequence). V gave up 3 bases and J gave up 3 bases; unmatched junction bases: 3. CDR3 length: 14 residues. The CDR3 protein is CSASPTSGYNEQFF. CDR3 nucleotide sequence: TGCAGTGCTAGTCCGACTAGCGGCTACAATGAGCAGTTCTTC.

The genes are TRBV6-1 and TRBJ2-3, with 7 bases that match TRBD2. Germline V gene lookup returns CDR1 MNHNS and CDR2 SASEGT. CDR3 length equals 12 residues. This chain's CDR3 is CGGGEGTDTQYF. CDR3 sequence (DNA): TGTGGGGGGGGAGAGGGCACAGATACGCAGTATTTT.

The rearrangement uses TRBV20-1 and TRBJ2-7; TRBD1 matches 7 bases. Germline V lookup: CDR1 DFQATT, CDR2 SNEGSKA (reference sequence). CDR3 size: 13 residues. V dropped 4 bases and J dropped 3; count of bases not matched to a gene: 6. The CDR3 DNA reads as TGCAGTGCTAACCACCGGGACAGCTACGAGCAGTACTTC. Its translation: CSANHRDSYEQYF.

V usage is TRBV2 and J usage is TRBJ2-5, with TRBD1 matching over 7 bases. The CDR3 sequence is 12 residues long. V was clipped by 6 bases and J by 5 bases; unmatched bases: 3. Germline CDR1 reads SNHLY; CDR2 reads FYNNEI. DNA for the CDR3: TGTGCCAGCAGCGGACAGGTGGAGACCCAGTACTTC. Its protein product is CASSGQVETQYF.

This clonotype came up a few times. This chain uses TRBV10-3 with TRBJ2-1; D is unclear. This CDR3 has 12 residues. Trimming pared 8 bases from V and 4 bases from J, leaving 9 bases between. CDR1 is ENHRY and CDR2 is SYGVKD in the germline V gene. CDR3 protein: CAIGRAYNEQFF. For the CDR3, the DNA is TGTGCCATCGGGCGTGCTTACAATGAGCAGTTCTTC.

V is TRBV6-5 and J is TRBJ2-1; weak D call: TRBD2 (6 bases). V gave up 2 bases and J gave up 3 bases, with 11 bases separating them. CDR1 is MNHEY and CDR2 is SVGAGI in the germline V gene. This CDR3 contains 15 residues. The CDR3 loop reads CASSYRGLYYNEQFF. CDR3 DNA sequence: TGTGCCAGCAGTTACAGGGGACTCTACTACAATGAGCAGTTCTTC.

The chain has TRBV18 and TRBJ2-3, with 9 positions matching TRBD2. The CDR3 loop spans 15 amino acids. V trimming: 5 bases; J trimming: 2 bases; junction bases outside the gene matches: 5. From germline, CDR1 is KGHSH and CDR2 LQKENI. DNA of the CDR3: TGTGCCAGCTCAGAGAGACTAGCGGACACAGATACGCAGTATTTT. Its protein product is CASSERLADTDTQYF.

In this sample, this clonotype turned up a few times. The chain links TRBV20-1 to TRBJ2-7; D is ambiguous. V was clipped by 6 bases and J by 4 bases, with 10 bases between them. This CDR3 has 11 residues. CDR1 and CDR2 (germline): DFQATT, SNEGSKA (reference sequence). The CDR3 loop is CSAPVRYEQYF. In DNA form, the CDR3 reads TGCAGTGCCCCAGTTCGGTACGAGCAGTACTTC.

V and J are TRBV27 and TRBJ2-4; 13 bases are shared with TRBD2. Judging by the DNA end, TRBJ2-7 fits better; the J call may be wrong. This CDR3 is built from 17 residues. Germline CDR1 MNHEY, CDR2 SMNVEV (reference sequence). CDR3 sequence reads: CATTGLAGEGASYEQYF. DNA of the CDR3: TGTGCCACCACTGGACTAGCGGGAGAGGGTGCGTCCTACGAGCAGTACTTC.

The chain links TRBV20-1 to TRBJ1-5; 9 positions match TRBD1. The CDR3 has 14 amino acids. The V segment lost 3 bases and the J segment 6 bases; nucleotides outside the gene matches: 6. Germline-derived CDR1 and CDR2 are DFQATT and SNEGSKA (reference sequence). Here the CDR3 DNA reads TGCAGTGCTAGGGGACAGGGTTTGGGTCAGCCCCAGCATTTT. Protein product: CSARGQGLGQPQHF.

This clonotype occurred a few times. The CDR3 DNA follows: TGCAGCGTTGTCATTGGGCAGATGGGTTCCTACGAGCAGTACTTC. Protein sequence: CSVVIGQMGSYEQYF. The chain joins TRBV29-1 to TRBJ2-7; no firm D call. The germline CDR1 and CDR2 sequences are SQVTM and ANQGSEA. Trimming cost V 4 bases and J 1 base, with 17 bases left between them. This CDR3 has 15 residues.

The chain uses TRBV13 and TRBJ2-1; 11 nucleotides line up with TRBD2. Germline V CDR1 and CDR2: PRHDT, FYEKMQ (reference sequence). The CDR3 covers 14 residues. The ends lost 10 bases at V and 5 bases at J; junction bases unmatched: 7. The CDR3 sequence is CATGTSGLHNEQFF. The CDR3 coding sequence is TGTGCCACCGGGACTAGCGGTTTACACAATGAGCAGTTCTTC.

This clonotype was detected many times. The rearrangement joins TRBV12-3 or TRBV12-4 to TRBJ1-2; TRBD1 matches at 7 bases. V lost 6 bases to trimming and J lost 2 bases; unmatched junction nucleotides: 3. This CDR3 has 13 amino acids. As DNA, the CDR3 is TGTGCCAGCAGGGGGGGACAGAACTATGGCTACACCTTC. As protein: CASRGGQNYGYTF.

The V call is TRBV5-1, the J call TRBJ2-7; D is perhaps TRBD1 (5 bases). CDR3 length: 15 amino acids. V dropped 4 bases and J dropped 4 bases, with 18 bases sitting between them. Germline V lookup: CDR1 SGHRS, CDR2 YFSETQ. CDR3 sequence (DNA): TGCGCCAGCAGCCTGGCCAGTCAGGGAATTTACGAGCAGTACTTC. Protein sequence: CASSLASQGIYEQYF.

V usage is TRBV10-3 and J usage is TRBJ2-5; TRBD1 might be the D (5 bases). Trimming pared 0 bases from V and 11 bases from J, leaving 25 bases between. In germline, CDR1 is ENHRY, CDR2 SYGVKD. The CDR3 is 17 residues long. The CDR3 protein is CAISESISRPPTDKQYF. CDR3 sequence (DNA): TGTGCCATCAGTGAGTCGATTAGCCGCCCCCCAACGGACAAGCAGTACTTC.

In this sample, this clonotype turned up once. The CDR3 region has the DNA TGTGCCAGCAGTTCCCCAGGGGCGGGGAATCAGCCCCAGCATTTT. This translates into CASSSPGAGNQPQHF. V usage is TRBV28 and J usage is TRBJ1-5, with a possible D match to TRBD1 (6 bases). The germline gives CDR1 MDHEN, CDR2 SYDVKM. The V and J ends lost 4 bases and 4 bases respectively, with 14 bases between them. The CDR3 loop spans 15 amino acids.

Turning to this clonotype: Its ends do not fully match the called genes, so a read error is possible. The J gene is TRBJ2-1, the V gene TRBV12-3 or TRBV12-4; TRBD2 matches at 11 bases. CDR3 length equals 14 residues. The CDR3 nucleotides are TGTGCCAGCAGTATAGCGGGGGGGCCTCTCGAGCAGTTCTTC. It specifies CASSIAGGPLEQFF.

In this sample, this clonotype turned up a few times. DNA of the CDR3: TGTGCCAGCAGCGTTGGCTGGTCCAGCTCCTACGAGCAGTACTTC. It yields the protein CASSVGWSSSYEQYF. V is TRBV9 and J is TRBJ2-7; D uncertain. The CDR3 loop spans 15 amino acids. Between the trimmed V and J ends, which lost 2 bases and 0 bases, there was a span of 12 bases. Germline V lookup: CDR1 SGDLS, CDR2 YYNGEE.

This clonotype was seen more than once but under ten times. This chain links TRBV6-1 with TRBJ1-2, with a possible D match to TRBD1 (6 bases). Germline V CDR1 and CDR2: MNHNS, SASEGT. Trimming left V 4 bases short and J 4 bases short, with 16 bases between. The CDR3 loop spans 15 amino acids. CDR3 DNA sequence: TGTGCCAGCAGTGGAGGGGACACCCAAGGCTATGGCTACACCTTC. Amino acid sequence: CASSGGDTQGYGYTF.

This clonotype was seen a few times. The chain uses TRBV4-1 and TRBJ2-1; no definite D call. The CDR3 has 13 residues. Germline loops: CDR1 MGHRA, CDR2 YSYEKL. Between the trimmed V and J ends, which lost 6 bases and 4 bases, there was a span of 10 bases. Written as DNA, the CDR3 is TGCGCCAGCAGTGTTGCTCGATACAATGAGCAGTTCTTC. It codes for CASSVARYNEQFF.

This rearrangement joins TRBV5-1 to TRBJ2-1; D is perhaps TRBD2 (5 bases). The end of the DNA fits TRBJ2-7 better, so the J call may be wrong. In germline, CDR1 is SGHRS, CDR2 YFSETQ. The CDR3 runs 13 residues. CDR3 sequence reads: CASSWELYNEQYF. CDR3 sequence (DNA): TGCGCCAGCAGCTGGGAGCTATACAATGAGCAGTACTTC.

V and J are TRBV5-1 and TRBJ2-1; 9 bases line up with TRBD2. Germline-derived CDR1 and CDR2 are SGHRS and YFSETQ. V shed 3 bases and J 8 bases; nucleotides not matched to a gene: 12. This CDR3 is 16 amino acids long. CDR3 sequence (DNA): TGCGCCAGCAGCTCCCAGGCGGGAGGGGACGAGCATGAGCAGTTCTTC. Protein product: CASSSQAGGDEHEQFF.

The chain combines TRBV7-9 with TRBJ1-4; D is unresolved. Germline CDR1 is SEHNR and CDR2 is FQNEAQ (reference sequence). Between the trimmed V and J ends, which lost 4 bases and 3 bases, there was a span of 9 bases. The CDR3 spans 14 residues. The CDR3 region is CASSSDTPNEKLFF. CDR3 coding DNA: TGTGCCAGCAGCTCCGACACCCCTAATGAAAAACTGTTTTTT. Looking up the rest from reference TRBV7-9 and TRBJ1-4 gives the full variable domain: DTGVSQNPRHKITKRGQNVTFRCDPISEHNRLYWYRQTLGQGPEFLTYFQNEAQLEKSRLLSDRFSAERPKGSFSTLEIQRTEQGDSAMYLCASSSDTPNEKLFFGSGTQLSVL.

The chain is built from TRBV28 and TRBJ1-2; 7 nucleotides align to TRBD1. J lost 8 bases, V lost 8 bases, and 8 bases had no gene match. Germline loops: CDR1 MDHEN, CDR2 SYDVKM. There are 12 residues in the CDR3. CDR3 sequence (DNA): TGTGCCAGCGGGGCAGGGGGTGAAGGCTACACCTTC. This encodes CASGAGGEGYTF.